What follows is one TCR beta chain and its context. The data were produced by immunoSEQ multiplex PCR, yet TCRdb's version contains in-frame clones alone and is incomplete. The sample carries 450,000 or so clones, 70% to 90% recorded once. The data originate from a study of blood T cell repertoires in COVID-19. This CDR3 is built from 15 residues. The germline V and J ends were trimmed by 2 bases and 4 bases, with 12 bases remaining between them. CDR1 is MNHEY and CDR2 is SVGAGI in the germline V gene. This chain connects TRBV6-5 to TRBJ2-1; no definite D call. The clonotype comes from a woman in her forties with COVID-19, enrolled during active disease. Sequenced: peripheral blood. CDR3: CASSYAPLEYNEQFF. The CDR3 DNA reads as TGTGCCAGCAGTTACGCGCCGCTAGAGTACAATGAGCAGTTCTTC.